A single TCR beta chain is shown here with its context. The CDR3 is made up of 16 amino acids. Germline V gives CDR1 SNHLY, CDR2 FYNNEI. V was clipped by 0 bases and J by 5 bases, with 16 bases between them. The repertoire was sequenced with immunoSEQ multiplex PCR; TCRdb's copy has only in-frame clones and lacks some. This repertoire shows around 90,000 clones, 75% to 90% found once; its top ten account for around 16%. This entry is derived from a study of blood T cell repertoires in COVID-19. The receptor's source is a male donor with acute or convalescent COVID-19. The rearrangement joins TRBV2 to TRBJ2-5; possibly TRBD1 for D (6 bases). Sequencing was done on a sample of peripheral blood. The CDR3 sequence is CASSEALQGLGETQYF. DNA of the CDR3: TGTGCCAGCAGTGAAGCGCTTCAGGGGTTGGGGGAGACCCAGTACTTC.